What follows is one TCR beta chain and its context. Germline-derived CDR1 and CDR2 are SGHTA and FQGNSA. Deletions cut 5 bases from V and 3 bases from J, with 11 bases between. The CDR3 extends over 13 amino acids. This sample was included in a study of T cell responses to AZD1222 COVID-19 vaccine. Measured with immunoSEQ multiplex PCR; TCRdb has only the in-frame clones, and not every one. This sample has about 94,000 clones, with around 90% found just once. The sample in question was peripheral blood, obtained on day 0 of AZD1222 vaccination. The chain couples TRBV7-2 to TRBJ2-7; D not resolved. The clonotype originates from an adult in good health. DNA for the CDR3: TGTGCCAGCAGCGGGTACAGTGGCTACGAGCAGTACTTC. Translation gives CASSGYSGYEQYF.